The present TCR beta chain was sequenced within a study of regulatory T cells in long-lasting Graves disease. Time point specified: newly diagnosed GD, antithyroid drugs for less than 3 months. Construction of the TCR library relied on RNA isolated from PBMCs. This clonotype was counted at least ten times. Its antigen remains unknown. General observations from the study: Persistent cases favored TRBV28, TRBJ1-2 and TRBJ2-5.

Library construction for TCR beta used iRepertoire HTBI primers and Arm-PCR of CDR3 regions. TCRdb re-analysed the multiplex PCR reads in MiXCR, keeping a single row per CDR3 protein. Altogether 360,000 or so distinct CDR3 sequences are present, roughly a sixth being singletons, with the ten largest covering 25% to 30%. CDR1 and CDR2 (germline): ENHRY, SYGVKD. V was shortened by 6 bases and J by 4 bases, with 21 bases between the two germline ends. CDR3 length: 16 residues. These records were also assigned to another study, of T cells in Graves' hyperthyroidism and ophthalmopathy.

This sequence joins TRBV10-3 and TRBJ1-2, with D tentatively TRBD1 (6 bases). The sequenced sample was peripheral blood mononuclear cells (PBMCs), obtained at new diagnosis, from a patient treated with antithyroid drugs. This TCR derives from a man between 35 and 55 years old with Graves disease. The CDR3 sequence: CAISNKRRTAFYGYTF. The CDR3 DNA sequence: TGTGCCATCAGCAACAAGCGGCGGACAGCTTTCTATGGCTACACCTTC.